This TCR beta chain was sequenced for a study of blood T cell repertoires in COVID-19. Whole-study context: Spain, Italy and the United States supplied samples that represented acute and convalescent COVID-19. In each case, the material was cDNA or gDNA derived from T cells, B-cell-depleted T cells, or PBMCs.

After removal of 4 bases from V and 2 bases from J, the junction contained 8 bases not matched to a gene. Germline V gene sequence: CDR1 SGHRS, CDR2 YFSETQ. The CDR3 runs 15 residues. Source study methods: Cell counts per sample came from amplifying reference gene primers. Generated by immunoSEQ multiplex PCR, the TCRdb table keeps only in-frame clones and is missing some. V and J calls and clone size are copied from that table; D and trimming were computed from the DNA. The table lists tens of thousands of clones, over 75% of them singletons. This clone is a singleton in its sample. Sequencing was performed on peripheral blood. The origin of this receptor is a man aged 45-60 years with acute or convalescent COVID-19. V usage is TRBV5-1 and J usage is TRBJ1-1; TRBD1 aligns across 7 bases. The CDR3 sequence: CASSISTGSNTEAFF. For the CDR3, the DNA is TGCGCCAGCAGCATTTCGACAGGGAGCAACACTGAAGCTTTCTTT.